The 2 T cell receptor beta chains in this list originate from one sample, sequenced in a study of blood T cell repertoires in COVID-19. Measured with immunoSEQ multiplex PCR; TCRdb has only the in-frame clones, and not every one. The repertoire has some 55,000 clones, over 75% of them found once; the top ten carry 8.4%. Material for sequencing was peripheral blood. These receptors came from a woman between 40 and 50 years old with active COVID-19.

CDR3 nucleotide sequence: TGTGCCACCAGCAGAGATGGTCTAATGGGTCAGGGGCTAAACACTGAAGCTTTCTTT. Translating gives CATSRDGLMGQGLNTEAFF. The chain employs TRBV15 and TRBJ1-1, with D maybe TRBD1 (6 bases). CDR1 is LNHNV and CDR2 is YYDKDF in the germline V gene (reference sequence). V lost 0 bases and J lost 2, with 22 bases in between. The CDR3 loop spans 19 amino acids.

The chain uses TRBV30 and TRBJ2-1; D might be TRBD1 (5 bases). This CDR3 has 16 amino acids. V lost 0 bases, J lost 2 bases, and 14 bases lay in between. CDR1 and CDR2 from the germline V gene are GTSNPN and SVGIG (reference sequence). This chain's CDR3 is CAWSVGPRGTYNEQFF. The CDR3 nucleotides read TGTGCCTGGAGTGTTGGGCCAAGGGGAACCTACAATGAGCAGTTCTTC.